This paragraph covers one T cell receptor beta chain sequence. The data were obtained in a study of blood T cell repertoires in COVID-19. Study at large: Spain, Italy and the United States supplied samples that represented acute and convalescent COVID-19. Sample material is recorded as cDNA or gDNA derived from T cells, B-cell-depleted T cells, or PBMCs.

In the original analysis: Cell counts per sample came from amplifying reference gene primers. This table comes from immunoSEQ multiplex PCR, and its TCRdb copy is limited to in-frame clones, with some not included. That table gives V, J and clone size, and the DNA gave D and trimming. The sample has around 170,000 clones; about 91% are singletons. The ends lost 5 bases at V and 3 bases at J; junction bases unmatched: 10. Germline CDR1 LGHNT, CDR2 FRNRAP. This CDR3 has 17 residues. The V gene is TRBV12-5, the J gene TRBJ2-1, with TRBD2 matching 10 bases. The sample comprised peripheral blood. The TCR sequence derives from a woman in her thirties with acute or convalescent COVID-19. The CDR3 sequence: CASGQRTGTSVYNEQFF. The CDR3 bases are TGTGCTAGTGGTCAACGGACCGGGACTAGCGTCTACAATGAGCAGTTCTTC.